Below are 11 T cell receptor beta chains sequenced from a single sample in a study of human T cells and chemical hapten exposure. MiXCR was run by TCRdb on the RACE reads, yielding one entry per CDR3 protein. The sample yields 35,000 to 50,000 distinct CDR3 sequences, roughly a tenth seen once. This sample's time point: patch test 2, 6 weeks after DPC sensitization. Treatment reported: therapeutic diphenylcyclopropenone sensitization with weekly scalp DPC. Unseparated into fractions, whole blood served as the source from which total RNA was extracted. Material: whole blood, obtained in connection with sensitization to the hapten diphenylcyclopropenone (DPC). All receptors come from a woman aged 25-40 years with alopecia areata. Some clones in this sample may be carry-over from other donors' samples.

This chain connects TRBV20-1 to TRBJ2-5; 10 bases map to TRBD1. The CDR3 length is 18 residues. From germline, CDR1 is DFQATT and CDR2 SNEGSKA (reference sequence). Trimming removed 5 bases from V and 4 bases from J; junction bases left unmatched: 19. The CDR3 coding sequence is TGCAGTGCTCCGACCTCGGGACAGGGGTTTACGTCGGGAGAGACCCAGTACTTC. Translating it yields CSAPTSGQGFTSGETQYF.

As for this clonotype: A much larger clone lies one base from this, so it may be a read error. The chain combines TRBV7-3 with TRBJ2-2; D assignment may be TRBD1 or TRBD2 (5 bases each). The CDR3 totals 14 residues. Germline V CDR1 and CDR2: SGHTA, FQGTGA. CDR3 bases: TGTGTCAGCAGCTTGGGACCAAACACCGGGGAGCTGTTTTTT. Its translation: CVSSLGPNTGELFF. Drawing the rest from reference TRBV7-3 and TRBJ2-2, the complete variable domain is GAGVSQTPSNKVTEKGKYVELRCDPISGHTALYWYRQSLGQGPEFLIYFQGTGAADDSGLPNDRFFAVRPEGSVSTLKIQRTERGDSAVYLCVSSLGPNTGELFFGEGSRLTVL.

This clonotype has a handful of counts. The chain carries TRBV12-3 or TRBV12-4 and TRBJ2-1; 14 bases are a match to TRBD2. CDR3 length: 15 residues. V dropped 6 bases and J dropped 4; count of bases not matched to a gene: 2. CDR3 in amino acids: CASRGTSGGYNEQFF. The DNA of the CDR3 is TGTGCCAGCAGGGGGACTAGCGGGGGTTACAATGAGCAGTTCTTC.

The count of this clonotype is one. One end of the junction is discordant with germline, which a read error may explain. The chain links TRBV2 to TRBJ2-3; TRBD2 agrees at 9 bases. Germline assignment: CDR1 SNHLY and CDR2 FYNNEI. CDR3 length: 14 residues. The CDR3 DNA is TGTGGCAGCATCAGCGGGGGGAGCACAGATACGCAGTATTTT. This translates into CGSISGGSTDTQYF.

The chain carries TRBV18 and TRBJ2-3, with TRBD1 as a possible D gene (5 bases). Germline lookup yields CDR1 KGHSH and CDR2 LQKENI. The germline V and J ends were trimmed by 6 bases and 0 bases, with 16 bases remaining between them. CDR3 length equals 16 residues. The CDR3 DNA reads as TGTGCCAGCTCCTGGGGATTAGACAGTAGCACAGATACGCAGTATTTT. It yields the protein CASSWGLDSSTDTQYF.

V is TRBV19 and J is TRBJ2-5; D remains unclear. The CDR3 length is 13 residues. Trimming removed 3 bases from V and 4 bases from J, with 9 bases in between. Looked up from germline, CDR1 is LNHDA and CDR2 is SQIVND (reference sequence). Here the CDR3 reads CASSILSGETQYF. The CDR3 DNA reads as TGTGCCAGTAGTATTCTTTCAGGAGAGACCCAGTACTTC.

In its sample, this clonotype was seen a few times. The rearrangement links TRBV11-2 to TRBJ2-1; 12 bases align to TRBD2. The trim removed 5 bases at V and 10 bases at J, leaving 6 bases unmatched. CDR3 length: 14 residues. Germline V CDR1 and CDR2: SGHAT, FQNNGV. The CDR3 reads CASSIGLAGTEQFF. The CDR3 coding sequence is TGTGCCAGCAGCATCGGACTAGCGGGGACCGAGCAGTTCTTC.

This clonotype was counted a few times. The chain uses TRBV19 and TRBJ1-2; D unresolved. Deletions cut 7 bases from V and 8 bases from J, with 17 bases between. Germline V gene sequence: CDR1 LNHDA, CDR2 SQIVND (reference sequence). The CDR3 length is 13 residues. The CDR3 DNA is TGTGCCAGTAACACCAGGTCGGCTGGAGGCTACACCTTC. This codes for CASNTRSAGGYTF. The full variable domain, in which reference TRBV19 and TRBJ1-2 provide the parts outside the CDR3, is DGGITQSPKYLFRKEGQNVTLSCEQNLNHDAMYWYRQDPGQGLRLIYYSQIVNDFQKGDIAEGYSVSREKKESFPLTVTSAQKNPTAFYLCASNTRSAGGYTFGSGTRLTVV.

This clonotype was found a few times. This chain links TRBV7-9 with TRBJ1-1; 9 bases line up with TRBD1. Germline trimming cut 5 bases from V and 8 bases from J; bases unmatched to any gene: 12. In germline, CDR1 is SEHNR, CDR2 FQNEAQ (reference sequence). CDR3 size: 15 residues. The CDR3 DNA is TGTGCCAGCAGCCACGGGACAGGGAGCCTTTTAGAAGCTTTCTTT. As protein: CASSHGTGSLLEAFF. The full variable domain, in which reference TRBV7-9 and TRBJ1-1 provide the parts outside the CDR3, is DTGVSQNPRHKITKRGQNVTFRCDPISEHNRLYWYRQTLGQGPEFLTYFQNEAQLEKSRLLSDRFSAERPKGSFSTLEIQRTEQGDSAMYLCASSHGTGSLLEAFFGQGTRLTVV.

This clonotype was picked up many times. V gene TRBV4-2 combines with J gene TRBJ1-4, with a tentative D call TRBD1 (5 bases). The CDR3 contains 15 residues. Trimming stripped 1 base from V and 8 bases from J, with 14 bases between. Germline values: CDR1 LGHNA, CDR2 YNFKEQ. CDR3 sequence (DNA): TGTGCCAGCAGCCAAGGGGGCCCGCAGGGCGAAAAACTGTTTTTT. Its translation is CASSQGGPQGEKLFF.

This sequence joins TRBV7-6 and TRBJ2-1; TRBD1 agrees at 11 bases. The germline V gene encodes CDR1 SGHVS and CDR2 FNYEAQ. The CDR3 is 19 residues long. The V and J ends lost 5 bases and 5 bases, in that order; junction bases with no gene match: 17. The CDR3: CASSPVSRAGQGAHNEQFF. The CDR3 nucleotides are TGTGCCAGCAGCCCCGTCTCCCGGGCCGGACAGGGGGCCCACAATGAGCAGTTCTTC.